The clone carrying this T cell receptor beta chain came up many times. Its cognate antigen is unknown. PBMCs stored at -80 C, numbering 2 million, were the origin of the unsorted libraries. TCRdb reprocessed the 5' RACE reads via MiXCR and lists one record per CDR3 protein. The table has about 59,000 distinct CDR3 sequences, around 3.5% seen once. The data were taken from a study of neurological immune-mediated disorders. Study-wide context: The roughly 34 multiple sclerosis patients comprised some 31 relapsing-remitting and 3 secondary progressive cases.

Study findings and constraints: The multiple sclerosis repertoire cluster was not associated with any clinical or MRI feature. The phylogenetic placement of 18 of 34 multiple sclerosis patients' repertoires in one related-CDR3 cluster constitutes a possible signature.

V lost 3 bases, J lost 0 bases, and 8 bases lay in between. The CDR3 is 14 residues long. The V gene's germline CDR1 is SEHNR and CDR2 FQNEAQ (reference sequence). Specimen: PBMCs. The gene calls are TRBV7-9 and TRBJ2-5; D is uncertain. This receptor was taken from a woman aged 30 to 39 with multiple sclerosis. As DNA, the CDR3 is TGTGCCAGCAGCTTGGGCCGGTACCAAGAGACCCAGTACTTC. It is translated as CASSLGRYQETQYF.